These T cell receptor beta chains were read from a single sample in a study of T cell repertoires in cytomegalovirus infection. The antigens these receptors bind are not known. TCRdb called the reads again in MiXCR, with one record for every CDR3 protein. The table has about 69,000 distinct CDR3 sequences, around 30% seen once. This material consisted of CD8+ T cells from cultured PBMCs, taken from culture after CMV antigen stimulation. All receptors derive from a human donor in good health (CMV status not recorded). Some clones in this sample may be carry-over from other donors' samples. Each CDR3 is given with its conserved first and last residue. A D gene is named only where the DNA matches it firmly. Expanded clones get a size class; other rows say once, few or many, or leave the size out.

abundance	j_gene	len	v_gene	d_gene	CDR3aa	CDR3nt
NA	TRBJ2-5	14	TRBV11-2	NA	CASSPSGVGETQYF	TGTGCCAGCAGCCCCTCAGGGGTCGGTGAGACCCAGTACTTC
once	TRBJ2-1	15	TRBV7-9	TRBD2	CASSLVAGGRGEQFF	TGTGCCAGCAGCTTAGTAGCGGGAGGGCGGGGTGAGCAGTTCTTC
NA	TRBJ2-1	13	TRBV19	TRBD1	CASSLGQPNEQFF	TGTGCCAGTAGTTTGGGACAGCCCAATGAGCAGTTCTTC
NA	TRBJ2-7	13	TRBV27	TRBD1	CASSVQGLGEQYF	TGTGCCAGCAGTGTACAGGGGCTGGGGGAGCAGTACTTC
many	TRBJ2-7	15	TRBV6-1	TRBD1	CASSEATGVAYEQYF	TGTGCCAGCAGTGAGGCTACAGGGGTGGCCTACGAGCAGTACTTC
few	TRBJ2-7	14	TRBV11-2	TRBD1	CASSFGTGGNEQYF	TGTGCCAGCAGCTTCGGGACAGGGGGGAACGAGCAGTACTTC
NA	TRBJ2-1	18	TRBV14	TRBD1	CASSQDQGQVNSYNEQFF	TGTGCCAGCAGCCAAGATCAGGGACAGGTAAACTCCTACAATGAGCAGTTCTTC
few	TRBJ2-7	13	TRBV5-5	NA	CASKLVSLDEQYF	TGTGCCAGCAAACTTGTATCGTTGGACGAGCAGTACTTC
NA	TRBJ2-3	15	TRBV9	TRBD2	CASSVEGLDSDTQYF	TGTGCCAGCAGCGTAGAGGGACTAGATTCCGATACGCAGTATTTT
many	TRBJ1-1	16	TRBV11-2	NA	CASSLDTDSLNTEAFF	TGTGCCAGCAGCTTAGATACGGACAGCCTGAACACTGAAGCTTTCTTT
NA	TRBJ1-4	13	TRBV29-1	NA	CSVADVWNEKLFF	TGCAGCGTTGCAGATGTATGGAATGAAAAACTGTTTTTT
many	TRBJ2-5	14	TRBV7-9	NA	CASSPRPSQETQYF	TGTGCCAGCAGCCCGCGACCGAGCCAAGAGACCCAGTACTTC
many	TRBJ2-1	15	TRBV7-2	TRBD2	CASSLMTSGGAGQFF	TGTGCCAGCAGCTTAATGACTAGCGGGGGGGCCGGGCAGTTCTTC
many	TRBJ2-1	16	TRBV7-9	NA	CASSSGGGESYNEQFF	TGTGCCAGCAGCTCAGGGGGGGGGGAGAGTTACAATGAGCAGTTCTTC
NA	TRBJ2-5	15	TRBV25-1	TRBD1	CASSVVRGRKETQYF	TGTGCCAGCAGTGTGGTAAGGGGGCGAAAAGAGACCCAGTACTTC
few	TRBJ2-7	10	TRBV12-3/TRBV12-4	NA	CASLAYEQYF	TGTGCCAGCTTAGCTTACGAGCAGTACTTC
few	TRBJ2-2	17	TRBV4-1	TRBD2	CASSQPREGGRTGELFF	TGCGCCAGCAGCCAACCTCGGGAGGGGGGCCGCACCGGGGAGCTGTTTTTT
many	TRBJ2-5	17	TRBV7-8	TRBD2	CASSPGLAGRYQETQYF	TGTGCCAGCAGCCCGGGACTAGCGGGGCGGTACCAAGAGACCCAGTACTTC
few	TRBJ2-3	16	TRBV20-1	NA	CSARDLSSAGTDTQYF	TGCAGTGCTAGAGATTTAAGCTCAGCGGGCACAGATACGCAGTATTTT
NA	TRBJ2-7	16	TRBV6-2/TRBV6-3	TRBD1	CASSPPRGQSSYEQYF	TGTGCCAGCAGTCCCCCGAGGGGACAGAGCTCCTACGAGCAGTACTTC
NA	TRBJ1-1	14	TRBV4-3	NA	CASSQDVGETEAFF	TGCGCCAGCAGCCAAGATGTGGGGGAGACTGAAGCTTTCTTT
NA	TRBJ1-2	13	TRBV7-9	NA	CASSFWGRDGYTF	TGTGCCAGCAGCTTCTGGGGAAGGGATGGCTACACCTTC
many	TRBJ2-7	14	TRBV7-2	NA	CASSEGRWFDEQYF	TGTGCCAGCAGTGAGGGCCGGTGGTTCGACGAGCAGTACTTC
NA	TRBJ2-7	15	TRBV27	TRBD2	CASSFSLAGNYEQYF	TGTGCCAGCAGTTTCTCCCTAGCGGGGAACTACGAGCAGTACTTC
few	TRBJ1-1	17	TRBV28	TRBD1	CASSFPGGGRRYTEAFF	TGTGCCAGCAGTTTCCCAGGGGGCGGACGTCGGTACACTGAAGCTTTCTTT
NA	TRBJ1-6	18	TRBV18	NA	CASSPRGPLQELNSPLHF	TGTGCCAGCTCACCAAGGGGTCCCCTCCAGGAATTAAATTCACCCCTCCACTTT
many	TRBJ2-5	19	TRBV5-1	NA	CASSLQAGESAQVRETQYF	TGCGCCAGCAGCTTGCAAGCAGGGGAATCGGCGCAAGTCCGGGAGACCCAGTACTTC
NA	TRBJ1-6	12	TRBV7-9	NA	CASSSPGSPLHF	TGTGCCAGCAGCTCCCCGGGTTCACCCCTCCACTTT
NA	TRBJ1-2	21	TRBV4-3	NA	CASSRTGGVSTLLTANYGYTF	TGCGCCAGCAGCCGAACCGGTGGGGTTTCGACCCTCCTAACTGCTAACTATGGCTACACCTTC
few	TRBJ2-7	14	TRBV20-1	TRBD2	CSARGLAGAYEQYF	TGCAGTGCTAGGGGACTAGCGGGGGCCTACGAGCAGTACTTC
few	TRBJ2-7	15	TRBV11-3	TRBD1	CASSSRDRDVYEQYF	TGTGCCAGCAGCTCCCGGGACAGAGACGTTTACGAGCAGTACTTC
many	TRBJ1-4	15	TRBV11-2	NA	CASSSMGHRNEKLFF	TGTGCCAGCAGCTCTATGGGACACCGTAATGAAAAACTGTTTTTT
NA	TRBJ2-1	17	TRBV7-6	TRBD1	CASSLEGGRGRENEQFF	TGTGCCAGCAGCTTAGAGGGGGGCAGGGGGCGCGAGAATGAGCAGTTCTTC
NA	TRBJ1-1	14	TRBV7-6	NA	CASSLDIMNTEAFF	TGTGCCAGCAGCTTAGACATCATGAACACTGAAGCTTTCTTT
NA	TRBJ2-7	16	TRBV11-2	NA	CASSLEGLFSSYEQYF	TGTGCCAGCAGCTTAGAAGGCCTCTTCAGCTCCTACGAGCAGTACTTC
medium-sized	TRBJ1-2	18	TRBV4-1	NA	CASSQDQGGTGYNYGYTF	TGCGCCAGCAGCCAAGACCAGGGTGGGACCGGTTATAACTATGGCTACACCTTC
NA	TRBJ1-2	16	TRBV12-3/TRBV12-4	TRBD1	CASSSGTGGPNYGYTF	TGTGCCAGCAGTTCCGGGACAGGGGGGCCCAACTATGGCTACACCTTC
many	TRBJ1-1	13	TRBV12-3/TRBV12-4	NA	CASSLTENTEAFF	TGTGCCAGCAGTTTAACCGAGAACACTGAAGCTTTCTTT
few	TRBJ2-1	12	TRBV27	NA	CASTTGDNEQFF	TGTGCCAGCACCACTGGCGACAATGAGCAGTTCTTC
NA	TRBJ1-5	12	TRBV10-3	TRBD1	CRYTGVGQPQHF	TGCCGCTATACAGGGGTCGGACAGCCCCAGCATTTT
NA	TRBJ1-1	14	TRBV7-2	TRBD1	CASSDRVLNTKASF	TGTGCCAGCAGCGACAGGGTCCTGAACACTAAAGCTTCCTTT
many	TRBJ2-1	16	TRBV7-8	TRBD1	CASSLGGDSLYNEQFF	TGTGCCAGCAGCTTAGGTGGGGACAGCCTATACAATGAGCAGTTCTTC
NA	TRBJ2-1	14	TRBV12-3/TRBV12-4	TRBD1	CASRMTGSYNEQFF	TGTGCCAGCAGGATGACAGGGTCCTACAATGAGCAGTTCTTC
many	TRBJ2-2	15	TRBV7-8	TRBD1	CASTSGTGNTGELFF	TGTGCCAGCACGTCCGGGACAGGGAACACCGGGGAGCTGTTTTTT
NA	TRBJ2-7	15	TRBV20-1	NA	CSARATQGTFYEQYF	TGCAGTGCTAGAGCCACTCAGGGGACGTTCTACGAGCAGTACTTC
NA	TRBJ2-1	13	TRBV28	NA	CASSKSSYNEQFF	TGTGCCAGCAGCAAAAGCTCCTACAATGAGCAGTTCTTC
many	TRBJ2-7	16	TRBV7-8	NA	CASSPGGGEASYEQYF	TGTGCCAGCAGCCCCGGAGGGGGGGAGGCTTCCTACGAGCAGTACTTC
NA	TRBJ2-1	14	TRBV27	NA	CASSAAFGYNEQFF	TGTGCCAGCAGTGCAGCTTTCGGGTACAATGAGCAGTTCTTC
few	TRBJ2-7	14	TRBV12-3/TRBV12-4	TRBD2	CASSLGLAPYEQYF	TGTGCCAGCAGTTTGGGACTAGCCCCGTACGAGCAGTACTTC
many	TRBJ1-1	13	TRBV12-3/TRBV12-4	NA	CASSLPGNTEAFF	TGTGCCAGCAGTTTACCGGGGAACACTGAAGCTTTCTTT
many	TRBJ1-5	15	TRBV7-9	NA	CASSPDSDPNQPQHF	TGTGCCAGCAGCCCTGACAGCGACCCAAATCAGCCCCAGCATTTT
few	TRBJ2-5	14	TRBV12-3/TRBV12-4	NA	CASSLKQLQETQYF	TGTGCCAGCAGTTTAAAACAGCTACAAGAGACCCAGTACTTC
few	TRBJ2-1	14	TRBV19	NA	CASSTLGGDNEQFF	TGTGCCAGTAGTACTCTGGGGGGAGACAATGAGCAGTTCTTC
few	TRBJ2-7	13	TRBV27	NA	CASSIQGSGEQYF	TGTGCCAGCAGTATACAGGGATCCGGCGAGCAGTACTTC
few	TRBJ2-1	15	TRBV14	NA	CASSPLVGRVNEQFF	TGTGCCAGCAGCCCACTCGTGGGGCGGGTGAATGAGCAGTTCTTC
few	TRBJ2-1	12	TRBV7-6	NA	CASSLQFHEQFF	TGTGCCAGCAGCCTCCAGTTCCATGAGCAGTTCTTC
NA	TRBJ2-3	17	TRBV19	NA	CASSIGLGRRGADTQYF	TGTGCCAGTAGTATAGGTCTGGGACGCCGGGGGGCGGATACGCAGTATTTT
NA	TRBJ2-3	14	TRBV29-1	TRBD2	CSVVTRGSTDTQYF	TGCAGCGTTGTAACGCGGGGGAGCACAGATACGCAGTATTTT
NA	TRBJ1-4	16	TRBV4-3	TRBD1	CASSQGEQGIAEKLFF	TGCGCCAGCAGCCAAGGGGAACAGGGGATCGCTGAAAAACTGTTTTTT
NA	TRBJ1-1	13	TRBV5-6	NA	CASRRGGNLEAFF	TGTGCCAGCAGGAGGGGAGGTAACCTTGAAGCTTTCTTT